This T cell receptor (beta chain) was retrieved from a study of cytomegalovirus exposure and HLA in healthy donors. The V gene's germline CDR1 is LNHDA and CDR2 SQIVND (reference sequence). The length of the CDR3 is 14 residues. The V end was cut by 10 bases, the J end by 4 bases, with 19 bases between. PCR was performed using 60 Vbeta and 13 Jbeta primers. This table comes from immunoSEQ multiplex PCR, and its TCRdb copy is limited to in-frame clones, with some not included. The table has 150,000 to 200,000 clones, roughly nine tenths seen once. The rearrangement joins TRBV19 to TRBJ1-1; D uncertain. The source material was PBMCs. This sequence was found in a boy younger than 10 in good health and CMV-seronegative. The CDR3 protein is CATSLGPAGTEAFF. CDR3 nucleotides: TGTGCCACCTCGTTAGGCCCCGCGGGCACTGAAGCTTTCTTT.